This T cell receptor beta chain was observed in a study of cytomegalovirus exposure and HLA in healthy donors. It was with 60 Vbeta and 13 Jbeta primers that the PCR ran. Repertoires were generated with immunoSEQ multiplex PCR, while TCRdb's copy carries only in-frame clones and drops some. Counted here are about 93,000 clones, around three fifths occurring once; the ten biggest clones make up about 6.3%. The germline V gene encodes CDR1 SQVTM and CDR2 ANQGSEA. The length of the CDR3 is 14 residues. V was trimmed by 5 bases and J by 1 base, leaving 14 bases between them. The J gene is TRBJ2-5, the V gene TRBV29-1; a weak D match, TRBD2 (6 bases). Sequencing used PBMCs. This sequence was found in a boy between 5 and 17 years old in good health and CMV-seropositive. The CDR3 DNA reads TGCAGCGTTACCAGAGGAGGGCTCCAAGAGACCCAGTACTTC. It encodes CSVTRGGLQETQYF.